This T cell receptor (beta chain) is drawn from a study of CD8+ T cells in alopecia areata. On the study more broadly: Treatment with tofacitinib (6 to 18 months) was followed by 6 months off drug. Study-level results: Patients displayed less clarity in TCR sharing than mice, a finding possibly related to HLA.

Deletions cut 3 bases from V and 1 base from J, with 15 bases between. In germline, CDR1 is GTSNPN, CDR2 SVGIG (reference sequence). The CDR3 covers 15 residues. The authors extracted RNA and reverse transcribed it into cDNA as the sequencing template. Profiled with immunoSEQ multiplex PCR; TCRdb holds only in-frame clones, not every one. Here the sample spans over 200,000 clones, more than 45% being singletons. A word on this clone: Its antigen is still unknown.

The chain has TRBV30 and TRBJ1-1, with a tentative D call TRBD1 (5 bases). The TCR was taken from a human donor with alopecia areata. Sequencing used CD4+ T cells sorted from blood, obtained at week 0. CDR3 sequence: CAWRLLGTGNTEAFF. CDR3 in DNA: TGTGCCTGGAGGCTTTTGGGGACCGGGAACACTGAAGCTTTCTTT.